Listed below are T cell receptor beta chains from one sample, sequenced in a study of shared clonotypes between healthy human individuals. Method: immunoSEQ multiplex PCR; TCRdb's copy keeps in-frame clones and lacks some. The sample yields under 850,000 clones, approximately 92% seen once. Material for sequencing was naive CD8+ T cells sorted from blood. The origin of the receptors is a man younger than 40 in good health. The CDR3 runs from the conserved cysteine through the conserved F or W. The order of the fields is clone size, J gene, D gene, V gene, CDR3 protein, CDR3 DNA. A D gene is named only where the DNA matches it firmly. Some rows mark clone size as missing; the rest say once, few, many or name a class of expanded clone.

clone_size: NA
j_call: TRBJ2-2
d_call: NA
v_call: TRBV7-9
cdr3_aa: CASSRTGAGTGTGELFF
cdr3_nt: TGTGCCAGCAGCAGAACAGGCGCCGGAACGGGCACCGGGGAGCTGTTTTTT

clone_size: NA
j_call: TRBJ2-3
d_call: NA
v_call: TRBV5-1
cdr3_aa: CASSSRAVSSTDTQYF
cdr3_nt: TGCGCCAGCAGTTCGAGGGCTGTGTCTAGCACAGATACGCAGTATTTT

clone_size: NA
j_call: TRBJ2-1
d_call: TRBD2
v_call: TRBV28
cdr3_aa: CASSLFPRGNEQFF
cdr3_nt: TGTGCCAGCAGTTTATTCCCGCGGGGGAATGAGCAGTTCTTC

clone_size: NA
j_call: TRBJ2-7
d_call: NA
v_call: TRBV7-9
cdr3_aa: CASSLPFPRQAEQYF
cdr3_nt: TGTGCCAGCAGCTTACCGTTCCCCAGACAGGCCGAGCAGTACTTC

clone_size: NA
j_call: TRBJ2-7
d_call: NA
v_call: TRBV4-1
cdr3_aa: CASSQLVRSSYEQYF
cdr3_nt: TGCGCCAGCAGCCAATTAGTTCGGAGCTCCTACGAGCAGTACTTC

clone_size: NA
j_call: TRBJ2-3
d_call: NA
v_call: TRBV15
cdr3_aa: CATSRAGLSTDTQYF
cdr3_nt: TGTGCCACCAGCAGAGCAGGCCTCAGCACAGATACGCAGTATTTT

clone_size: NA
j_call: TRBJ1-2
d_call: NA
v_call: TRBV14
cdr3_aa: CASSQDQPGTLPSYGYTF
cdr3_nt: TGTGCCAGCAGCCAAGATCAACCCGGGACATTGCCGTCCTATGGCTACACCTTC

clone_size: NA
j_call: TRBJ1-2
d_call: NA
v_call: TRBV7-9
cdr3_aa: CAGADVNYGYTF
cdr3_nt: TGTGCCGGTGCGGACGTTAACTATGGCTACACCTTC

clone_size: NA
j_call: TRBJ2-1
d_call: NA
v_call: TRBV19
cdr3_aa: CASSIVGAYNEQFF
cdr3_nt: TGTGCCAGTAGTATAGTCGGGGCCTACAATGAGCAGTTCTTC

clone_size: NA
j_call: TRBJ2-7
d_call: TRBD2
v_call: TRBV7-9
cdr3_aa: CASSPGLAETYEQYF
cdr3_nt: TGTGCCAGCAGCCCCGGACTAGCGGAGACCTACGAGCAGTACTTC

clone_size: NA
j_call: TRBJ2-2
d_call: NA
v_call: TRBV9
cdr3_aa: CASFGGNTGELFF
cdr3_nt: TGTGCCAGCTTCGGGGGGAACACCGGGGAGCTGTTTTTT

clone_size: NA
j_call: TRBJ2-7
d_call: TRBD2
v_call: TRBV7-2
cdr3_aa: CASSQQGIAGTYEQYF
cdr3_nt: TGTGCCAGCAGCCAACAAGGGATAGCGGGAACCTACGAGCAGTACTTC

clone_size: NA
j_call: TRBJ2-2
d_call: NA
v_call: TRBV27
cdr3_aa: CASGQITGELFF
cdr3_nt: TGTGCCTCCGGGCAGATCACCGGGGAGCTGTTTTTT

clone_size: NA
j_call: TRBJ2-3
d_call: TRBD2
v_call: TRBV4-1
cdr3_aa: CASSLRLAGSTDTQYF
cdr3_nt: TGCGCCAGCAGCCTGAGACTAGCGGGTAGCACAGATACGCAGTATTTT

clone_size: NA
j_call: TRBJ2-1
d_call: TRBD2
v_call: TRBV6-5
cdr3_aa: CASSYETSGVYNEQFF
cdr3_nt: TGTGCCAGCAGTTACGAGACTAGCGGGGTATACAATGAGCAGTTCTTC

clone_size: NA
j_call: TRBJ2-7
d_call: TRBD1
v_call: TRBV4-1
cdr3_aa: CASSQAQGWNEQYF
cdr3_nt: TGCGCCAGCAGCCAAGCACAGGGGTGGAACGAGCAGTACTTC

clone_size: once
j_call: TRBJ2-7
d_call: NA
v_call: TRBV5-1
cdr3_aa: CASSRAFESYEQYF
cdr3_nt: TGCGCCAGCAGCAGGGCTTTCGAGAGTTACGAGCAGTACTTC

clone_size: NA
j_call: TRBJ2-2
d_call: NA
v_call: TRBV29-1
cdr3_aa: CSVEDWAGQNTGELFF
cdr3_nt: TGCAGCGTTGAAGATTGGGCAGGGCAGAACACCGGGGAGCTGTTTTTT

clone_size: NA
j_call: TRBJ2-5
d_call: TRBD2
v_call: TRBV9
cdr3_aa: CASSPRDYSKETQYF
cdr3_nt: TGTGCCAGCAGCCCCCGGGACTACTCAAAAGAGACCCAGTACTTC

clone_size: NA
j_call: TRBJ2-7
d_call: NA
v_call: TRBV19
cdr3_aa: CARSPTYSYEQYF
cdr3_nt: TGTGCCAGGAGTCCCACTTATTCCTACGAGCAGTACTTC

clone_size: NA
j_call: TRBJ2-3
d_call: NA
v_call: TRBV7-2
cdr3_aa: CASSLMLRPSTDTQYF
cdr3_nt: TGTGCCAGCAGCTTAATGCTGCGACCAAGCACAGATACGCAGTATTTT

clone_size: few
j_call: TRBJ2-2
d_call: TRBD1
v_call: TRBV19
cdr3_aa: CASSQRTGTTGELFF
cdr3_nt: TGTGCCAGTAGCCAGAGGACAGGGACGACCGGGGAGCTGTTTTTT

clone_size: NA
j_call: TRBJ2-3
d_call: TRBD2
v_call: TRBV27
cdr3_aa: CASSLMAGGPMDTQYF
cdr3_nt: TGTGCCAGCAGTTTAATGGCGGGAGGGCCTATGGATACGCAGTATTTT

clone_size: NA
j_call: TRBJ2-3
d_call: NA
v_call: TRBV11-2
cdr3_aa: CASSLAGPRSDTQYF
cdr3_nt: TGTGCCAGCAGCTTAGCGGGACCAAGGTCAGATACGCAGTATTTT

clone_size: NA
j_call: TRBJ1-1
d_call: NA
v_call: TRBV7-2
cdr3_aa: CATISTTEAFF
cdr3_nt: TGTGCCACCATTTCTACTACTGAAGCTTTCTTT

clone_size: NA
j_call: TRBJ2-7
d_call: NA
v_call: TRBV2
cdr3_aa: CASSEEQPYEQYF
cdr3_nt: TGTGCCAGCAGTGAAGAGCAACCCTACGAGCAGTACTTC

clone_size: once
j_call: TRBJ2-7
d_call: NA
v_call: TRBV14
cdr3_aa: CASSHWQGTYEQYF
cdr3_nt: TGTGCCAGCAGCCATTGGCAGGGTACCTACGAGCAGTACTTC

clone_size: NA
j_call: TRBJ2-1
d_call: TRBD2
v_call: TRBV7-8
cdr3_aa: CASSPVRTSGSTIDNEQFF
cdr3_nt: TGTGCCAGCAGCCCAGTTCGGACTAGCGGGAGTACTATAGACAATGAGCAGTTCTTC

clone_size: NA
j_call: TRBJ2-3
d_call: NA
v_call: TRBV9
cdr3_aa: CASSARGEEDTQYF
cdr3_nt: TGTGCCAGCAGCGCCAGGGGAGAGGAAGATACGCAGTATTTT

clone_size: NA
j_call: TRBJ2-7
d_call: NA
v_call: TRBV4-1
cdr3_aa: CASSPGPQGTYEQYF
cdr3_nt: TGCGCCAGCAGTCCGGGGCCTCAGGGGACCTACGAGCAGTACTTC

clone_size: NA
j_call: TRBJ2-3
d_call: NA
v_call: TRBV9
cdr3_aa: CASSEGGGDTQYF
cdr3_nt: TGTGCCAGCAGTGAGGGAGGGGGAGATACGCAGTATTTT

clone_size: NA
j_call: TRBJ2-7
d_call: NA
v_call: TRBV7-2
cdr3_aa: CASSLNRHYEQYF
cdr3_nt: TGTGCCAGCAGCTTGAACAGACACTACGAGCAGTACTTC

clone_size: NA
j_call: TRBJ2-1
d_call: NA
v_call: TRBV27
cdr3_aa: CASSTRDLFPYNEQFF
cdr3_nt: TGTGCCAGCAGTACCAGGGACTTATTTCCCTACAATGAGCAGTTCTTC

clone_size: many
j_call: TRBJ2-3
d_call: TRBD2
v_call: TRBV5-1
cdr3_aa: CASSLSGRTTDTQYF
cdr3_nt: TGCGCCAGCAGCTTAAGCGGGAGGACCACAGATACGCAGTATTTT